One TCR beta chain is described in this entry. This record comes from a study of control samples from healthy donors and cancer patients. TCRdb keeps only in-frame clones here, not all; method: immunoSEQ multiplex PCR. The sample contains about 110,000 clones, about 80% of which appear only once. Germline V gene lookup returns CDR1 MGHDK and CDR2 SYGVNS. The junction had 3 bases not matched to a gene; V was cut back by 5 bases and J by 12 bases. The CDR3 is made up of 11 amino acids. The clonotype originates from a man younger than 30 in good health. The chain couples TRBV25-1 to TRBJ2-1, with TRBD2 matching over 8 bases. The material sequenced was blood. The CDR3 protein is CASSKAGAQFF. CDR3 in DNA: TGTGCCAGCAGTAAAGCGGGGGCGCAGTTCTTC.